This T cell receptor (beta chain) was sequenced in a study of T cell responses to AZD1222 COVID-19 vaccine. The study's findings and limits: After two AZD1222 doses, spike-specific TCR breadth and depth rose versus day 0. Spike-spanning, vaccine-associated CD4 TCRs were dominant at 160-218 and 743-854. The donor group comprised mostly white British people and more females; the analysis possibly underestimated clonal diversity.

The repertoire was sequenced with immunoSEQ multiplex PCR; TCRdb's copy has only in-frame clones and lacks some. The sample has 150,000 to 200,000 clones; approximately 90% are singletons. Regarding this clone: Its antigen is not identified.

The sample here was peripheral blood, taken 28 days after the second dose of the MenACWY control vaccine. This clonotype was obtained from an adult who received the MenACWY meningococcal vaccine as a control.

The CDR3: CASSDLRTGKNYGYTF. In nucleotides, the CDR3 is TGTGCCAGCAGTGACCTACGAACAGGAAAGAACTATGGCTACACCTTC. This chain uses TRBV28 with TRBJ1-2, with D possibly TRBD1 on 5 matching bases. Germline V gene data show CDR1 as MDHEN and CDR2 as SYDVKM. Trimming left V 5 bases short and J 2 bases short, with 18 bases between. The CDR3 length is 16 residues.